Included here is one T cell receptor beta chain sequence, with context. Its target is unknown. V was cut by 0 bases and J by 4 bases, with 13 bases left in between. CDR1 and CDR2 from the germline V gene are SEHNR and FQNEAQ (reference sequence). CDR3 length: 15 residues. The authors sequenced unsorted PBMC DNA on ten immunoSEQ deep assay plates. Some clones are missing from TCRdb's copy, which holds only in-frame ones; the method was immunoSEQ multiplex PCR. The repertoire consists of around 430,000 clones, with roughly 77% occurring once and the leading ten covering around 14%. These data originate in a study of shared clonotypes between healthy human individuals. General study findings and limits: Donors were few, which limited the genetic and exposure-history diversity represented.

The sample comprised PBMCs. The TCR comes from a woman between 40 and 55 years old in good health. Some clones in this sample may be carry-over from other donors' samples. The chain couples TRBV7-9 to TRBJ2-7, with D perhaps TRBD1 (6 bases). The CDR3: CASSLAAGEKYEQYF. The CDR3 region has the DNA TGTGCCAGCAGCTTAGCGGCAGGGGAAAAGTACGAGCAGTACTTC.